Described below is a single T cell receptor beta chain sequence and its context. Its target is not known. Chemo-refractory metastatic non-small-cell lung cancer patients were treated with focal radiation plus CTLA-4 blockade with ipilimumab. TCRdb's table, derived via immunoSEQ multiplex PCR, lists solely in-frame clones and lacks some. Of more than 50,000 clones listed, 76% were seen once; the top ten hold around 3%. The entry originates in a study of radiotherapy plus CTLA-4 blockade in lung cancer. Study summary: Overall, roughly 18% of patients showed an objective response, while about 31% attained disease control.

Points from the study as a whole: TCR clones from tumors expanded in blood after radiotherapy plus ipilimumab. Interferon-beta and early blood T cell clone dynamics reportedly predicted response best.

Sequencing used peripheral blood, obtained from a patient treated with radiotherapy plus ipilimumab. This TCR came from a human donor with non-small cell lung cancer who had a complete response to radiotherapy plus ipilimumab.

Here the CDR3 DNA reads TGTGCCAGCAGCTTAGGAGCTCTCTCCTACAATGAGCAGTTCTTC. Its translation is CASSLGALSYNEQFF. The chain is built from TRBV11-2 and TRBJ2-1; D ambiguous. Germline CDR1 SGHAT, CDR2 FQNNGV. V gave up 1 base and J gave up 0 bases, with 7 bases separating them. This CDR3 contains 15 residues.